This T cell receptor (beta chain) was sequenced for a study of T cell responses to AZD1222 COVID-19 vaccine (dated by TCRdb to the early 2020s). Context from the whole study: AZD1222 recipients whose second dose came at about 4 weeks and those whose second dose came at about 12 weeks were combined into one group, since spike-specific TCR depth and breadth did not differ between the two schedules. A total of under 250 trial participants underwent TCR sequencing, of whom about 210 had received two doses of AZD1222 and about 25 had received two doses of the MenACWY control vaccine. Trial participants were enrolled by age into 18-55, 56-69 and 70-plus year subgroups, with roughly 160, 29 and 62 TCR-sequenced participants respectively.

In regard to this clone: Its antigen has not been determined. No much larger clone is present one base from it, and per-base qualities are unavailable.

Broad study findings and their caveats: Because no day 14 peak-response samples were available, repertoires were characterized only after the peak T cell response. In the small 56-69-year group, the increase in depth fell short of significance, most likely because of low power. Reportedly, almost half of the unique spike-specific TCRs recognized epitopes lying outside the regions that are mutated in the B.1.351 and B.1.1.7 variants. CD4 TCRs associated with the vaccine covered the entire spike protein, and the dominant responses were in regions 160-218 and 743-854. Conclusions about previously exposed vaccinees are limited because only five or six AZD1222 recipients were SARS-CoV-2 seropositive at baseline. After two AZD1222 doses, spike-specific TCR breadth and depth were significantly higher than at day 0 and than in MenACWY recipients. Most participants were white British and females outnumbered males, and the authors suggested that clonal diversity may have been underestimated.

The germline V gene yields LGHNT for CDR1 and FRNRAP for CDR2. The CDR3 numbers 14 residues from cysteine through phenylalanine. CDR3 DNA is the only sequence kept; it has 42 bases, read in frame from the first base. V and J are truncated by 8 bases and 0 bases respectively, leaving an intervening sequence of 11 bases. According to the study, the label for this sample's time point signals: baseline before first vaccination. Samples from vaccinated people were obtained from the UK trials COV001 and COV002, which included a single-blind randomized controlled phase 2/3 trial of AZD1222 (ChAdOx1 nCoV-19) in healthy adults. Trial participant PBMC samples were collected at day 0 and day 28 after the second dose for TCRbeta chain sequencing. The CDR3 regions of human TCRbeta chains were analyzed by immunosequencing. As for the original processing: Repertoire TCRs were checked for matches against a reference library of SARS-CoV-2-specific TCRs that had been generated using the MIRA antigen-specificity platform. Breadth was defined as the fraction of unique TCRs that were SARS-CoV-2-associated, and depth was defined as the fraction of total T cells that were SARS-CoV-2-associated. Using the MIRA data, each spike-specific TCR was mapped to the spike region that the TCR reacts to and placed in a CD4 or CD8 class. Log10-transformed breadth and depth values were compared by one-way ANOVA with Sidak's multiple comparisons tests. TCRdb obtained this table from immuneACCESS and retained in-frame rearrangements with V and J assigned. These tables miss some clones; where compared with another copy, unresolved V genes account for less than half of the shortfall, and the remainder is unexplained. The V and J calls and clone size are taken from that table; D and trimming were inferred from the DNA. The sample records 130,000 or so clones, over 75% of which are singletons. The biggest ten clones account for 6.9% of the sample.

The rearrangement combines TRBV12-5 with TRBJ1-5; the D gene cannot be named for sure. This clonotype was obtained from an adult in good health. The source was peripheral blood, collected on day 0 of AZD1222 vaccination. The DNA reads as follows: TGTGCTAGTCACTTTATTCATAGCAATCAGCCCCAGCATTTT. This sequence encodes CASHFIHSNQPQHF.